This T cell receptor (beta chain) was observed in a study of T cell responses to AZD1222 COVID-19 vaccine. General observations from the study: Distributed over spike, vaccine-associated CD4 TCRs predominated at 160-218 and 743-854. White British people made up most donors, females outnumbered males, and clonal diversity was possibly underestimated. Spike-specific TCR repertoires showed rising breadth and depth after two AZD1222 doses.

The CDR3 contains 15 residues. CDR1 is MNHEY and CDR2 is SMNVEV in the germline V gene (reference sequence). The J segment lost 4 bases and the V segment lost 2 bases, leaving 5 bases of the junction unmatched. The method was immunoSEQ multiplex PCR; TCRdb's version includes in-frame clones alone and lacks a portion of them. The sample has 150,000 to 200,000 clones, around 92% seen once; the top ten hold approximately 1.4%. With respect to this clone: Antigen unknown.

The material sequenced was peripheral blood, taken on day 0 of AZD1222 vaccination. This TCR derives from an adult in good health. V gene TRBV27 combines with J gene TRBJ2-1; 7 bases are a match to TRBD1. The CDR3 sequence: CASSLKPGQYNEQFF. CDR3 nucleotide sequence: TGTGCCAGCAGTTTAAAGCCGGGACAGTACAATGAGCAGTTCTTC.